Reported below is one T cell receptor (beta chain). TCRdb's copy holds only in-frame clones and misses some; the assay was immunoSEQ multiplex PCR. The sample yields 400,000 to 450,000 clones, around 90% seen once. This sample is drawn from a study of Ad26.COV2.S vaccination and SARS-CoV-2 variants. The overall study: The study gave Ad26.COV2.S intramuscularly, once or twice 56 days apart.

Treatment indicated: approximately 18 received Ad26.COV2.S at low or high dose, single or two shots; 5 received placebo; per-sample allocation not given. On day 63 after the first injection, vaccine and placebo recipients gave samples. Donor was an adult aged 18-55 years in Boston. There are 16 residues in the CDR3. Trimming took 4 bases from V and 2 from J; bases not matched to a gene: 11. CDR1 and CDR2 from the germline V gene are LGHDT and YNNKEL (reference sequence). This chain joins TRBV3-1 (or the pseudogene TRBV3-2) and TRBJ2-7; 7 bases match TRBD2. The source is a person aged 18-65 years who received the Ad26.COV2.S COVID-19 vaccine or a placebo. Material: peripheral blood, obtained in a trial of Ad26.COV2.S vaccine versus placebo. The CDR3 coding sequence is TGTGCCAGCAGCCCCCAAAGTACGGGAGGACCCTACGAGCAGTACTTC. Protein: CASSPQSTGGPYEQYF.